This T cell receptor beta chain was observed in a study of T cell repertoires in cytomegalovirus infection. Overall study context: Recently described HLA-C-restricted plus well-studied HLA-B-restricted CMV epitopes were used. Public TCR beta signature analysis indicated the presence of both CMV infection and matching HLA type.

One entry per CDR3 protein results from TCRdb running MiXCR on the reads. The top ten hold 48% of the sample, which has approximately 600,000 distinct CDR3 sequences, roughly 43% seen once. A word on this clonotype: Its cognate antigen is unknown.

The study's findings and limits: The ex vivo response showed dominance by HLA-C-restricted CMV-specific TCR beta clonotypes. Of the TCR beta families, the public ones yielded a cumulative frequency that identified carriers of CMV plus the relevant HLA.

The sample here was cultured PBMCs, taken from culture after CMV antigen stimulation. This receptor was taken from a human donor in good health (CMV status not recorded). Some clones in this sample may be carry-over from other donors' samples.

The CDR3 is CASRSERKYTGELFF. Here the CDR3 DNA reads TGTGCCAGTAGGTCGGAGCGGAAATACACCGGGGAGCTGTTTTTT. The chain couples TRBV19 to TRBJ2-2; a possible D gene is TRBD2 (5 bases). This CDR3 has 15 residues. Germline V lookup: CDR1 LNHDA, CDR2 SQIVND (reference sequence). V lost 6 bases and J lost 3, with 14 bases in between.